These T cell receptor beta chains were read from a single sample in a study of blood T cell repertoires in COVID-19. The assay was immunoSEQ multiplex PCR, and TCRdb's table has in-frame clones only and misses some. The sample carries hundreds of thousands of clones, more than 75% recorded once. Sequencing input: peripheral blood. The receptor source for this set is an older woman with active or convalescent COVID-19. CDR3s include the opening cysteine and the closing phenylalanine or tryptophan. Each record gives: D gene, J gene, clone size, V gene, CDR3 DNA, CDR3 protein. D genes are given only for firm matches. Not every row has a clone size; where given, it reads once, few, many or a size class.

.,TRBJ2-3,.,TRBV30,TGTGCCTGGAGTGTACAAATGAATACGCAGTATTTT,CAWSVQMNTQYF
TRBD1,TRBJ1-3,.,TRBV5-1,TGCGCCAGCAGTAGACAGGGTGATTCTGGAAACACCATATATTTT,CASSRQGDSGNTIYF
.,TRBJ1-3,.,TRBV3-1/TRBV3-2,TGTGCCAGCAGTCAAAGAACTATTTCGGGGGGCCCCTCTGGAAACACCATATATTTT,CASSQRTISGGPSGNTIYF
TRBD1,TRBJ1-2,.,TRBV6-6,TGTGCCAGCAGTTACGCCGGACAGGGAGGGGGCTACACCTTC,CASSYAGQGGGYTF
TRBD2,TRBJ2-5,.,TRBV5-1,TGCGCCAGCAGCACCAAGCGGGGGGGCCTCGGCGAGACCCAGTACTTC,CASSTKRGGLGETQYF
.,TRBJ2-1,few,TRBV5-1,TGCGCCAGCAGCACCGACAGCTCCTACAATGAGCAGTTCTTC,CASSTDSSYNEQFF
TRBD2,TRBJ2-3,.,TRBV14,TGTGCCAGCAGCCAACTAGCGGGATTGGCAGATACGCAGTATTTT,CASSQLAGLADTQYF
.,TRBJ2-7,.,TRBV7-8,TGTGCCAGCAGCGCGGGGCTAGCGTTTTACGAGCAGTACTTC,CASSAGLAFYEQYF
TRBD1,TRBJ2-7,.,TRBV2,TGTGCCGGGTCGGGACAGGGGGCGCGGGAGCAGTACTTC,CAGSGQGAREQYF
.,TRBJ1-1,.,TRBV4-1,TGCGCCAGCAGCCAAGGACTGGGGGGCACTGAAGCTTTCTTT,CASSQGLGGTEAFF
TRBD1,TRBJ2-7,.,TRBV19,TGTGCCAGTAGTATCGAGACAGGGAGCTACGAGCAGTACTTC,CASSIETGSYEQYF
.,TRBJ1-5,.,TRBV19,TGTGCCAGTAGTATAGCCAGGCTACCCCAGCATTTT,CASSIARLPQHF
.,TRBJ1-1,once,TRBV10-3,TGTGCCATCAGTGAACGGGGGAACACTGAAGCTTTCTTT,CAISERGNTEAFF
.,TRBJ2-1,.,TRBV7-9,TGTGCCAGCAGCTTAGCTCCGGCGGGGGAGCAGTTCTTC,CASSLAPAGEQFF
TRBD1,TRBJ2-5,.,TRBV27,TGTGCCAGCAGCTGGGACAGCCAAGAGACCCAGTACTTC,CASSWDSQETQYF
.,TRBJ1-3,once,TRBV28,TGTGCCAGCAGTTTAGCACAGACCTACTCTGGAAACACCATATATTTT,CASSLAQTYSGNTIYF
.,TRBJ1-1,.,TRBV5-1,TGCGCCAGCAGCTCCCCCAGCACTGAAGCTTTCTTT,CASSSPSTEAFF
TRBD1,TRBJ1-2,.,TRBV7-9,TGTGCCAGCAGCTTAGGGGACAGGGCCCGGACCCATGGCTACACCTTC,CASSLGDRARTHGYTF
TRBD1,TRBJ1-2,.,TRBV28,TGTGCCAGCAGTGGGCGGACAGGATCCCCCTTC,CASSGRTGSPF
.,TRBJ2-1,.,TRBV6-1,TGTGCCAGCAGTGAACCGGGCAGGGTGGGGAACAATGAGCAGTTCTTC,CASSEPGRVGNNEQFF
TRBD1,TRBJ2-1,.,TRBV18,TGTGCCAGCTCACCACTACCCGGGACAGGGTACAATGAGCAGTTCTTC,CASSPLPGTGYNEQFF
.,TRBJ1-2,.,TRBV6-5,TGTGCCAGCAGTTTCTCACTACGACAGGTTCCTGGCTACACCTTC,CASSFSLRQVPGYTF
TRBD1,TRBJ1-6,.,TRBV10-3,TGTGCCACTGGACAGGGGGCAACATATAATTCACCCCTCCACTTT,CATGQGATYNSPLHF
TRBD1,TRBJ1-4,.,TRBV19,TGTGCCAGTAGTACACGGACAGGGGGACTGTTTTTT,CASSTRTGGLFF
.,TRBJ2-2,.,TRBV19,TGTGCCAGTAGTGGGGACAACCTAAACACCGGGGAGCTGTTTTTT,CASSGDNLNTGELFF
.,TRBJ1-6,.,TRBV5-1,TGCGCCAGCAGCCCTTCCCCAGGGCAATCCTATAATTCACCCCTCCACTTT,CASSPSPGQSYNSPLHF
TRBD1,TRBJ2-7,.,TRBV3-1/TRBV3-2,TGTGCCAGCAGCCAAGCAGGGACAGCCTACGAGCAGTACTTC,CASSQAGTAYEQYF
TRBD1,TRBJ1-4,.,TRBV13,TGTGCCAGCAGCTTGGGTTGGCAGGGGGGCGAAAAACTGTTTTTT,CASSLGWQGGEKLFF
TRBD2,TRBJ2-3,.,TRBV9,TGTGCCAGCAGCGTAGATTCCCTAGCGGGGGGGAGTAAAGATACGCAGTATTTT,CASSVDSLAGGSKDTQYF
TRBD1,TRBJ1-1,.,TRBV6-6,TGTGCCAGCAGTTCGATAGGGGGCAGGGACACTGAAGCTTTCTTT,CASSSIGGRDTEAFF
.,TRBJ1-6,.,TRBV7-2,TGTGCCAGCAGCCCAAGACAGCCGCTGAGCTCCTATAATTCACCCCTCCACTTT,CASSPRQPLSSYNSPLHF
.,TRBJ2-1,.,TRBV27,TGTGCCAGCAGTTTTGGAGGGGCCAATGAGCAGTTCTTC,CASSFGGANEQFF
.,TRBJ1-2,.,TRBV5-1,TGCGCTAGCAGCTTGGGGATGGGGCAGGCCGGACGATGGGGCTACACCTTC,CASSLGMGQAGRWGYTF
.,TRBJ2-6,.,TRBV5-4,TGTGCCAGCAGCTTGGGGGCCCCCTCTGGGGCCAACGTCCTGACTTTC,CASSLGAPSGANVLTF
.,TRBJ1-5,.,TRBV29-1,TGCAGCGTTGAGGTAGAGGGGGGCAATCAGCCCCAGCATTTT,CSVEVEGGNQPQHF
.,TRBJ1-5,once,TRBV2,TGTGCCAGCAGTGATCTGTATCAGCCCCAGCATTTT,CASSDLYQPQHF
.,TRBJ1-5,.,TRBV30,TGTGCCTGGAGTCTTGGAGGATCGGGTCAGCCCCAGCATTTT,CAWSLGGSGQPQHF
.,TRBJ1-5,.,TRBV7-6,TGTGCCAGCAGCTTAGAGCAACAGGGTCTGGGCAATCAGCCCCAGCATTTT,CASSLEQQGLGNQPQHF
.,TRBJ1-2,.,TRBV19,TGTGCCAGTACCGACAGTGCGCCCGCTAACTATGGCTACACCTTC,CASTDSAPANYGYTF
TRBD1,TRBJ2-7,many,TRBV6-5,TGTGCCAGCTTACTAGCCGGGACAGGTGGTAGCGAGCAGTACTTC,CASLLAGTGGSEQYF
.,TRBJ1-2,.,TRBV27,TGTGCCAGCAGTTTCCAGTTCGGAGGGGTATATGGCTACACCTTC,CASSFQFGGVYGYTF
.,TRBJ1-6,.,TRBV27,TGTGCCAGCAGTTCCGGCGGCGCACCCCTCCACTTT,CASSSGGAPLHF
.,TRBJ2-1,.,TRBV4-1,TGCGCCAGCAGCCAAGTTGAGCGGGATGAGCAGTTCTTC,CASSQVERDEQFF
.,TRBJ1-1,.,TRBV10-2,TGCGCCAGCAGTGAGTCGTTGGGCCCTGAAGCTTTCTTT,CASSESLGPEAFF
TRBD1,TRBJ1-6,many,TRBV5-1,TGCGCCAGCAGGAGCACCCCGGGACAGGGTAATTCACCCCTCCACTTT,CASRSTPGQGNSPLHF
.,TRBJ1-1,.,TRBV5-1,TGCGCCAGCAGCTTGAGAACGGTACAGGGTTCGAACACTGAAGCTTTCTTT,CASSLRTVQGSNTEAFF
.,TRBJ1-3,.,TRBV12-3/TRBV12-4,TGTGCCAGCAGTGAGAACAGGGCTACCATATATTTT,CASSENRATIYF
.,TRBJ1-6,.,TRBV19,TGTGCCAGTAGTTCCGGGGAGAATAATTCACCCCTCCACTTT,CASSSGENNSPLHF
.,TRBJ1-2,.,TRBV5-1,TGCGCCAGCAGCTCCGAGGGGAGGCCAACTAACTATGGCTACACCTTC,CASSSEGRPTNYGYTF
TRBD2,TRBJ2-1,.,TRBV19,TGTGCCAGTAGAAGACCTGGACTAGCGGCGCTCCTCAACAATGAGCAGTTCTTC,CASRRPGLAALLNNEQFF